One and the same sample provided the 13 T cell receptor beta chains below, sequenced in a study of T cells in Graves' hyperthyroidism and ophthalmopathy. RNA transcripts were the template for amplifying TCR beta CDR3 regions. First-round RT-PCR with HTBI primers amplified the TCR CDR3 region. TCRdb called the multiplex PCR reads again in MiXCR, with one record for every CDR3 protein. The sample lists around 340,000 distinct CDR3 sequences; around 20% were seen once. The sample taken for sequencing was blood. All receptors derive from a woman in her forties or fifties with Graves' hyperthyroidism.

This chain connects TRBV12-3 or TRBV12-4 to TRBJ1-4, with a tentative D call TRBD1 (6 bases). Trimming removed 5 bases from V and 1 base from J, with 17 bases in between. This CDR3 comprises 17 residues. Written as DNA, the CDR3 is TGTGCCAGCAGTCCCCGTATTTTACAGGGAACTAATGAAAAACTGTTTTTT. It is translated as CASSPRILQGTNEKLFF.

The chain links TRBV7-9 to TRBJ2-1; TRBD2 agrees at 7 bases. The CDR3 runs 16 residues. V lost 0 bases and J lost 8; bases outside the gene matches: 10. Germline assignment: CDR1 SEHNR and CDR2 FQNEAQ (reference sequence). CDR3 DNA: TGTGCCAGCAGCTTAGCGAGGTTCCCGGGGAGGGATGAGCAGTTCTTC. It yields the protein CASSLARFPGRDEQFF.

This clonotype has at least ten counts. The gene calls are TRBV2 and TRBJ2-1; perhaps TRBD1 as D (6 bases). There are 13 residues in the CDR3. The germline V gene has CDR1 SNHLY and CDR2 FYNNEI. Trimming shortened V by 4 bases and J by 4 bases, and 8 bases separated the two germline ends. The DNA of the CDR3 is TGTGCCAGCAGTGTGACAGGTTACAATGAGCAGTTCTTC. Translating it yields CASSVTGYNEQFF.

This clonotype was counted many times. DNA of the CDR3: TGTGCCAGCAGCAGTAACAGGGAAACCCAAGAGACCCAGTACTTC. Amino acids: CASSSNRETQETQYF. The V call is TRBV7-9, the J call TRBJ2-5, with a weak D call TRBD1 (6 bases). V was trimmed by 5 bases and J by 1 base, leaving 14 bases between them. This CDR3 has 15 amino acids. The germline V gene encodes CDR1 SEHNR and CDR2 FQNEAQ (reference sequence).

This clonotype was counted between two and nine times. This sequence joins TRBV7-8 and TRBJ2-1; D call uncertain. Trimming took off 5 bases at V and 9 bases at J, with 2 bases between the two ends. The germline gives CDR1 SGHVS, CDR2 FQNEAQ. This CDR3 has 9 amino acids. The CDR3 DNA reads as TGTGCCAGCAGCCCTGAGCAGTTCTTC. It translates to CASSPEQFF.

This clonotype was recorded at least ten times. V is TRBV28 and J is TRBJ2-5; 13 positions agree with TRBD2. Germline loops: CDR1 MDHEN, CDR2 SYDVKM. The CDR3 is 17 amino acids. Trimming at V came to 5 bases and at J to 1 base, leaving 7 bases not matched to a gene. The CDR3 spells CASSGWTSGSVQETQYF. The CDR3 bases are TGTGCCAGCAGTGGCTGGACTAGCGGGAGTGTCCAAGAGACCCAGTACTTC. Looking up the rest from reference TRBV28 and TRBJ2-5 gives the full variable domain: DVKVTQSSRYLVKRTGEKVFLECVQDMDHENMFWYRQDPGLGLRLIYFSYDVKMKEKGDIPEGYSVSREKKERFSLILESASTNQTSMYLCASSGWTSGSVQETQYFGPGTRLLVL.

This clonotype was recorded many times. The chain carries TRBV2 and TRBJ1-5, with 9 bases identical to TRBD1. Losses at the gene ends were 6 bases for V and 3 bases for J; bases not matched to a gene: 9. Germline V lookup: CDR1 SNHLY, CDR2 FYNNEI. The CDR3 is 16 amino acids. CDR3 residues: CASRKSTGGLNQPQHF. The DNA for the CDR3 is TGTGCCAGCAGAAAATCTACAGGGGGCCTCAATCAGCCCCAGCATTTT.

The chain combines TRBV19 with TRBJ2-3; 11 nucleotides align to TRBD1. The CDR3 has 15 residues. V was clipped by 8 bases and J by 2 bases; unmatched bases: 6. The germline gives CDR1 LNHDA, CDR2 SQIVND (reference sequence). The DNA for the CDR3 is TGTGCCAGTGGGACAGGGGGTGACATCACAGATACGCAGTATTTT. Translated: CASGTGGDITDTQYF.

This clonotype has a count of ten or more. The chain has TRBV6-1 and TRBJ1-4, with TRBD1 identical over 7 bases. After removal of 3 bases from V and 7 bases from J, the junction contained 17 bases not matched to a gene. The CDR3 is made up of 18 amino acids. Germline lookup yields CDR1 MNHNS and CDR2 SASEGT. The CDR3 region has the DNA TGTGCCAGCAGTGACCAACTCCCGGGAGACAGGGCTTTTGAAAAACTGTTTTTT. Its protein product is CASSDQLPGDRAFEKLFF.

This clonotype has a count of ten or more. V is TRBV6-1 and J is TRBJ2-7; possibly TRBD2 for D (6 bases). Trimming removed 6 bases from V and 1 base from J, with 10 bases in between. Germline CDR1 reads MNHNS; CDR2 reads SASEGT. The CDR3 is made up of 13 amino acids. The CDR3 is CASRVAESYEQYF. For the CDR3, the DNA is TGTGCCAGCAGGGTAGCGGAATCCTACGAGCAGTACTTC.

The chain has TRBV5-5 and TRBJ1-4; 8 bases match TRBD1. Germline lookup yields CDR1 SGHKS and CDR2 YYEKEE (reference sequence). The V and J ends lost 3 bases and 0 bases, in that order; junction bases with no gene match: 10. This CDR3 comprises 18 residues. CDR3 coding DNA: TGTGCCAGCAGCTCCCGACAGGGGCCGTCGTCAACTAATGAAAAACTGTTTTTT. Protein: CASSSRQGPSSTNEKLFF.

On this clonotype itself: A much bigger clone sits one base away, suggesting this may be a read error. This chain uses TRBV6-2 or TRBV6-3 with TRBJ2-7; D may be TRBD1 (6 bases). This CDR3 is built from 16 residues. Germline V gives CDR1 MNHEY, CDR2 SVGEGT. The CDR3 region has the DNA TGTGCCAGCAGTTACTCCCGGGACACTAGTTCCTACGGGCAGTACTTC. Translated: CASSYSRDTSSYGQYF.

This clonotype was seen more than once but under ten times. The chain carries TRBV27 and TRBJ1-1; possible D gene TRBD1, 5 bases. Germline V gives CDR1 MNHEY, CDR2 SMNVEV (reference sequence). V lost 3 bases, J lost 10 bases, and 15 bases lay in between. The CDR3 runs 13 residues. In nucleotides, the CDR3 is TGTGCCAGCAGTTTGAACGGGGGTTCGGGAGCTTTCTTT. Residues: CASSLNGGSGAFF.